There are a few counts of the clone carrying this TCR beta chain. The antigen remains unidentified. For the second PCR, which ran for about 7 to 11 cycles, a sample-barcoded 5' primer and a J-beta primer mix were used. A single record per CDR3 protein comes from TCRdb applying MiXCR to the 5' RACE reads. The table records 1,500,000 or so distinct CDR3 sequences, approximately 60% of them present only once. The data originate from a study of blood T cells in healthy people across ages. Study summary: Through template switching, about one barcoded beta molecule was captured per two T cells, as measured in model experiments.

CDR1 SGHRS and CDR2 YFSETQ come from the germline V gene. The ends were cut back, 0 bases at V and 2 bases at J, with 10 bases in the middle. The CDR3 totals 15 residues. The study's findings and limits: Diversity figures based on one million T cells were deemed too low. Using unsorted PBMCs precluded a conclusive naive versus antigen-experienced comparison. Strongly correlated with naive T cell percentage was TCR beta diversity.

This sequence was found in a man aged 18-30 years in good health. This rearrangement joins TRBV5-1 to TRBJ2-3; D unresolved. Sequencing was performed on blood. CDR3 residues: CASSLGQGITDTQYF. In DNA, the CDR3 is TGCGCCAGCAGCTTGGGACAAGGCATCACAGATACGCAGTATTTT.